The next 25 T cell receptor beta chains were all read from a single sample in a study of blood T cell repertoires in COVID-19. Generated by immunoSEQ multiplex PCR, the TCRdb table keeps only in-frame clones and is missing some. The repertoire holds around 300,000 clones, around nine tenths seen once, with approximately 2% in the top ten. The sequencing sample was made of PBMCs or T cells enriched from blood (not recorded which). These receptor sequences come from a woman aged 60-75 years who had recovered from COVID-19.

The CDR3 protein is CASSYRQGGNYGYTF. CDR3 nucleotides: TGTGCCAGCAGTTACAGACAGGGCGGTAACTATGGCTACACCTTC. The V and J genes are TRBV6-9 and TRBJ1-2, with 7 positions matching TRBD1. The V segment lost 3 bases and the J segment 1 base; nucleotides outside the gene matches: 5. This CDR3 comprises 15 residues. Germline CDR1 is MNHGY and CDR2 is SVAAGI.

The rearrangement joins TRBV5-6 to TRBJ1-4, with 12 positions matching TRBD1. The length of the CDR3 is 18 residues. V was clipped by 4 bases and J by 5 bases; unmatched bases: 12. Germline values: CDR1 SGHDT, CDR2 YYEEEE. The CDR3 sequence: CASSQQYGTGGGNEKLFF. CDR3 coding DNA: TGTGCCAGCAGCCAACAGTACGGGACAGGGGGCGGAAATGAAAAACTGTTTTTT.

The chain is built from TRBV18 and TRBJ1-6; a weak D match, TRBD1 (5 bases). Germline assignment: CDR1 KGHSH and CDR2 LQKENI. The germline V and J ends were trimmed by 3 bases and 7 bases, with 19 bases remaining between them. This CDR3 spans 17 amino acids. The CDR3 protein is CASSPAIVGATNSPLHF. CDR3 in DNA: TGTGCCAGCTCACCGGCGATTGTTGGGGCCACGAATTCACCCCTCCACTTT.

The V and J genes are TRBV7-2 and TRBJ1-6, with D maybe TRBD1 (5 bases). This CDR3 is built from 15 residues. The V end was cut by 5 bases, the J end by 8 bases, with 16 bases between. Germline V gives CDR1 SGHTA, CDR2 FQGNSA. CDR3 nucleotides: TGTGCCAGCAGCCCCCATCCAGGGAAGCATTCACCCCTCCACTTT. This codes for CASSPHPGKHSPLHF.

This clone was seen only a few times. The chain couples TRBV10-2 to TRBJ1-4, with a tentative D call TRBD1 (6 bases). V lost 2 bases to trimming and J lost 0 bases, with 16 bases between them. CDR3 length: 18 residues. Germline V gives CDR1 WSHSY, CDR2 SAAADI. As DNA, the CDR3 is TGCGCCAGCAGTGAGGTAGCAGGGGCCCTTTCAACTAATGAAAAACTGTTTTTT. This gives the protein CASSEVAGALSTNEKLFF.

V usage is TRBV28 and J usage is TRBJ2-3; perhaps TRBD2 as D (5 bases). The CDR3 is 12 residues long. Trimming left V 8 bases short and J 5 bases short, with 11 bases between. Germline CDR1 is MDHEN and CDR2 is SYDVKM. CDR3 amino acids: CASGAGVDTQYF. CDR3 DNA sequence: TGTGCCAGCGGCGCCGGGGTAGATACGCAGTATTTT.

Regarding this clone: Other DNA variants within this sample encode the same CDR3. The J gene is TRBJ2-1, the V gene TRBV9; D perhaps matches TRBD2 (5 bases). This CDR3 is built from 13 residues. The ends were cut back, 3 bases at V and 7 bases at J, with 11 bases in the middle. Germline CDR1 SGDLS, CDR2 YYNGEE. The CDR3: CASSATSRNEQFF. The CDR3 nucleotides read TGTGCCAGCAGCGCAACTAGTAGGAATGAGCAGTTCTTC.

The CDR3 here is CASSLWVREGNQPQHF. In DNA, the CDR3 is TGTGCCAGCAGTTTATGGGTCAGGGAAGGGAATCAGCCCCAGCATTTT. The chain carries TRBV28 and TRBJ1-5; D is possibly TRBD1 (5 bases). Per germline, CDR1 MDHEN and CDR2 SYDVKM. This CDR3 has 16 amino acids. V lost 0 bases and J 4 bases, leaving 13 bases between the germline ends.

The J gene is TRBJ2-1, the V gene TRBV27; TRBD2 agrees at 7 bases. The junction had 14 bases not matched to a gene; V was cut back by 4 bases and J by 5 bases. There are 17 residues in the CDR3. Germline lookup yields CDR1 MNHEY and CDR2 SMNVEV (reference sequence). CDR3 DNA: TGTGCCAGCAGTTGGTATTGGGCTAGCGGAACAGACAATGAGCAGTTCTTC. Translated: CASSWYWASGTDNEQFF.

The chain employs TRBV27 and TRBJ2-3; 10 bases are a match to TRBD1. The germline V gene encodes CDR1 MNHEY and CDR2 SMNVEV (reference sequence). V lost 3 bases and J lost 2; bases outside the gene matches: 5. The CDR3 spans 16 residues. This CDR3 reads CASSLGTGASTDTQYF. In nucleotides, the CDR3 is TGTGCCAGCAGTTTGGGGACAGGGGCCTCCACAGATACGCAGTATTTT.

The CDR3 sequence is CASSKSPAGSGNTIYF. CDR3 DNA: TGTGCCAGCAGTAAAAGTCCGGCGGGGTCTGGAAACACCATATATTTT. This chain uses TRBV7-2 with TRBJ1-3; D remains unclear. Germline V CDR1 and CDR2: SGHTA, FQGNSA. The CDR3 has 16 amino acids. V was trimmed by 6 bases and J by 1 base, leaving 16 bases between them.

The V gene is TRBV10-1, the J gene TRBJ1-1, with D unclear. The length of the CDR3 is 12 residues. The V and J ends lost 3 bases and 6 bases respectively, with 8 bases between them. The germline V gene has CDR1 WNHNN and CDR2 SYGVQD (reference sequence). CDR3 residues: CASSENGAEAFF. The CDR3 region has the DNA TGCGCCAGCAGTGAAAACGGAGCTGAAGCTTTCTTT.

The chain couples TRBV11-3 to TRBJ2-5; a weak D match, TRBD1 (6 bases). Trimming took 5 bases from V and 7 from J, leaving 17 bases between them. The CDR3 has 14 residues. CDR1 is SGHNT, CDR2 YENEEA, per germline. CDR3 protein: CASSPRGTEGTQYF. As DNA, the CDR3 is TGTGCCAGCAGCCCGAGGGGGACGGAAGGGACCCAGTACTTC.

The chain combines TRBV6-6 with TRBJ2-2; 7 bases are shared with TRBD1. CDR1 is MNHNY and CDR2 is SVGAGI in the germline V gene (reference sequence). V lost 6 bases, J lost 3 bases, and 4 bases stayed unmatched. This CDR3 is 14 amino acids long. The CDR3 nucleotides read TGTGCCAGCAGCCCTACAGGGGACACCGGGGAGCTGTTTTTT. Protein: CASSPTGDTGELFF.

In this sample, this clone turned up once. Different DNA sequences within this sample yield the same CDR3. The chain links TRBV28 to TRBJ1-3; D gene ambiguous. V lost 2 bases and J lost 0, with 5 bases in between. Germline CDR1 and CDR2: MDHEN and SYDVKM. The CDR3 contains 14 residues. As DNA, the CDR3 is TGTGCCAGCAGTTTAAGCGGCTCTGGAAACACCATATATTTT. Its translation: CASSLSGSGNTIYF.

The chain has TRBV5-8 and TRBJ1-2; D gene uncertain. Between the trimmed V and J ends, which lost 6 bases and 0 bases, there was a span of 15 bases. This CDR3 has 15 amino acids. Germline V gene lookup returns CDR1 SGHTS and CDR2 YDEGEE. CDR3 bases: TGTGCCAGCAAAGTTCGATACGGAGCTAACTATGGCTACACCTTC. It specifies CASKVRYGANYGYTF.

CDR3 region: CASSKDRFGGPDTEAFF. CDR3 bases: TGTGCCAGCAGCAAGGACAGGTTTGGGGGGCCTGACACTGAAGCTTTCTTT. This chain connects TRBV14 to TRBJ1-1; 7 positions match TRBD1. CDR1 is SGHDN and CDR2 is FVKESK in the germline V gene. This CDR3 contains 17 residues. The V and J ends lost 5 bases and 3 bases, in that order; junction bases with no gene match: 15. Looking up the rest from reference TRBV14 and TRBJ1-1 gives the full variable domain: EAGVTQFPSHSVIEKGQTVTLRCDPISGHDNLYWYRRVMGKEIKFLLHFVKESKQDESGMPNNRFLAERTGGTYSTLKVQPAELEDSGVYFCASSKDRFGGPDTEAFFGQGTRLTVV.

This sequence joins TRBV15 and TRBJ1-5; D call uncertain. The CDR3 sequence is 15 residues long. From germline, CDR1 is LNHNV and CDR2 YYDKDF (reference sequence). Trimming stripped 3 bases from V and 6 bases from J, with 15 bases between. The CDR3 loop is CATSSRQDAGQPQHF. The CDR3 coding sequence is TGTGCCACCAGCAGCAGGCAGGACGCGGGTCAGCCCCAGCATTTT.

For the CDR3, the DNA is TGTGCCAGCAGCGGGGGGGCTTCTGGCAATGAGCAGTTCTTC. Translating gives CASSGGASGNEQFF. The gene calls are TRBV5-4 and TRBJ2-1, with D tentatively TRBD2 (7 bases). Trimming cost V 4 bases and J 6 bases, with 14 bases left between them. The CDR3 runs to 14 residues. CDR1 SGHNT and CDR2 YYREEE come from the germline V gene (reference sequence).

The chain has TRBV11-3 and TRBJ1-2; unclear D gene. CDR3 size: 11 residues. CDR1 is SGHNT and CDR2 is YENEEA in the germline V gene. V was shortened by 5 bases and J by 7 bases, with 8 bases between the two germline ends. In nucleotides, the CDR3 is TGTGCCAGCAGCGCGGGCGGTGGCTACACCTTC. Its translation is CASSAGGGYTF.

This clone was picked up one time. This chain joins TRBV7-6 and TRBJ2-7; D uncertain. Trimming pared 1 base from V and 4 bases from J, leaving 5 bases between. Germline V gene lookup returns CDR1 SGHVS and CDR2 FNYEAQ. The CDR3 loop spans 12 amino acids. CDR3 DNA sequence: TGTGCCAGCAGCTTAGGCCGGTACGAGCAGTACTTC. Protein: CASSLGRYEQYF.

The rearrangement uses TRBV9 and TRBJ2-3, with D maybe TRBD2 (5 bases). This CDR3 spans 13 amino acids. Per the germline V gene, CDR1 is SGDLS and CDR2 is YYNGEE. V was cut by 5 bases and J by 2 bases, with 9 bases left in between. The CDR3 sequence: CASSTGNTDTQYF. For the CDR3, the DNA is TGTGCCAGCAGTACCGGGAACACAGATACGCAGTATTTT.

This chain joins TRBV28 and TRBJ2-7; 7 positions match TRBD1. This CDR3 region has 12 residues. The J segment lost 4 bases and the V segment lost 7 bases, leaving 4 bases of the junction unmatched. Germline values: CDR1 MDHEN, CDR2 SYDVKM. The CDR3 is CASKGAFYEQYF. The CDR3 DNA sequence: TGTGCCAGCAAGGGGGCTTTTTACGAGCAGTACTTC.

This rearrangement joins TRBV5-4 to TRBJ2-7; D is possibly TRBD2 (5 bases). The V gene lost 1 base and the J gene lost 0 bases, with 11 bases spanning the gap. CDR3 length: 15 residues. Germline V gives CDR1 SGHNT, CDR2 YYREEE (reference sequence). The CDR3 reads CASSLKAGLSYEQYF. In DNA, the CDR3 is TGTGCCAGCAGCTTGAAGGCGGGCCTCTCCTACGAGCAGTACTTC.

V usage is TRBV9 and J usage is TRBJ1-5; D not resolved. The CDR3 is 18 residues long. CDR1 is SGDLS and CDR2 is YYNGEE in the germline V gene. V was trimmed by 3 bases and J by 7 bases, leaving 26 bases between them. CDR3 in amino acids: CASSGFLEVSASGQPQHF. The DNA of the CDR3 is TGTGCCAGCAGCGGTTTCCTCGAGGTTTCGGCGTCGGGGCAGCCCCAGCATTTT.